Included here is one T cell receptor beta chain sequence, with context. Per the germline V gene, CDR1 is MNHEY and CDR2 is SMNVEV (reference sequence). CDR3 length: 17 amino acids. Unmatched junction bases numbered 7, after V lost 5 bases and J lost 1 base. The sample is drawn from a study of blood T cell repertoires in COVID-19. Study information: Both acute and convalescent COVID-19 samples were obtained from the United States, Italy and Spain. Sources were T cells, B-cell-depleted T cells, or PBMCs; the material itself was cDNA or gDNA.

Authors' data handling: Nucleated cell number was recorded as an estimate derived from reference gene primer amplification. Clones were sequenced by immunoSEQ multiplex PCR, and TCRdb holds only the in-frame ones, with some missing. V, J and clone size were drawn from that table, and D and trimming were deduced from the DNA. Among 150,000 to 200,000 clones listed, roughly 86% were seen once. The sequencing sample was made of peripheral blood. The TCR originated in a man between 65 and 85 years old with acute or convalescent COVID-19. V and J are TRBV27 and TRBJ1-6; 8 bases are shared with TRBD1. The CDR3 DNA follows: TGTGCCAGCAGTCCCGCGGACAGGGCATCCTATAATTCACCCCTCCACTTT. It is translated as CASSPADRASYNSPLHF.